This record looks at one T cell receptor beta chain sequence and its context. Reverse transcription of all isolated RNA meant that expressed TCRB transcripts were sequenced. The assay was immunoSEQ multiplex PCR, and TCRdb's table has in-frame clones only and misses some. The sample lists 970,000 or so clones; under 20% were seen once. This specimen belongs to a study of beta chain features in type 1 diabetes. The germline gives CDR1 KGHSH, CDR2 LQKENI. V shed 7 bases and J shed 3 bases, with 14 bases lying between them. The length of the CDR3 is 14 residues. Sequencing input: naive CD4+ T cells from blood. This receptor was taken from a woman in her late teens or twenties in good health. The rearrangement uses TRBV18 and TRBJ2-3; D perhaps matches TRBD1 (6 bases). This CDR3 is CASYGTSGTDTQYF. In nucleotides, the CDR3 is TGTGCCAGCTACGGGACAAGTGGAACAGATACGCAGTATTTT.